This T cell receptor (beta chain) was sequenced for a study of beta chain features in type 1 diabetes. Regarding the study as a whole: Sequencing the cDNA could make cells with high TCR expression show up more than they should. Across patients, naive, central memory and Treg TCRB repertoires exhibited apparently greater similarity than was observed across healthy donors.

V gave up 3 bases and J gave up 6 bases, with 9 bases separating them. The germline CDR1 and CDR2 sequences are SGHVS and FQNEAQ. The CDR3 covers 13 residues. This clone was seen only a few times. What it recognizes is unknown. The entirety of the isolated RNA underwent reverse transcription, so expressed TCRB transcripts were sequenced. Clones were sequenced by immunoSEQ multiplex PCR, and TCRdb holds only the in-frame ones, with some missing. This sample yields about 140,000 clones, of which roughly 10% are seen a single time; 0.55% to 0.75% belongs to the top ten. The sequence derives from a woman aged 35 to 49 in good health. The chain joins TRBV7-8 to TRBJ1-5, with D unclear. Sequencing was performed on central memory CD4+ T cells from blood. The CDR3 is CASSFRQAQPQHF. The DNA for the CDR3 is TGTGCCAGCAGCTTTAGGCAGGCTCAGCCCCAGCATTTT.